This TCR beta chain was captured in a study of T cells in Graves' hyperthyroidism and ophthalmopathy. Study findings and constraints: The majority of expanded thyroid clonotypes above 0.001 also appeared in blood. Before onset, ophthalmopathy was predicted by the model a median approximately 6.5 months earlier.

Amplification of TCR beta CDR3 regions was performed using RNA transcripts as template. First-round RT-PCR targeting the TCR CDR3 was performed with the HTBI primer set. One entry per CDR3 protein, called by TCRdb with MiXCR from the multiplex PCR reads. The sample has fewer than 450,000 distinct CDR3 sequences, roughly 15% seen once. The study included ophthalmopathy patients with Clinical Activity Score at least 3, NOSPECS grade at least 4 and duration under 3 months. The PBMCs studied were ones that came from roughly 9.4 ml fresh peripheral blood. This clonotype was detected a few times. Its antigen is unknown. CDR3 length equals 15 residues. V lost 6 bases to trimming and J lost 4 bases; unmatched junction nucleotides: 9. CDR1 and CDR2 from the germline V gene are MNHNS and SASEGT.

This TCR derives from a woman aged 55-69 years with Graves' ophthalmopathy. The chain has TRBV6-1 and TRBJ1-5; 7 nucleotides match TRBD1. Sequencing input: blood. CDR3 in DNA: TGTGCCAGCAGATCCCCGGGACAGATAAATCAGCCCCAGCATTTT. This gives the protein CASRSPGQINQPQHF.